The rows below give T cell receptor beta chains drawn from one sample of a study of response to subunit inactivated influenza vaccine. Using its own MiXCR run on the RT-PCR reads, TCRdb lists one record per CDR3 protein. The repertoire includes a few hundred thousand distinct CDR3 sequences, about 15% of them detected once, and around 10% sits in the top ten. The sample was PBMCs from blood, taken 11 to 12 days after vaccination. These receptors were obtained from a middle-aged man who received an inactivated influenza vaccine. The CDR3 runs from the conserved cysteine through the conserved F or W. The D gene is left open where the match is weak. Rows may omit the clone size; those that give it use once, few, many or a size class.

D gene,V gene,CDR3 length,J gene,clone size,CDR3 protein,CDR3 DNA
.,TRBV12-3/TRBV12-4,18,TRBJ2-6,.,CASSLGGTLSSGANVLTF,TGTGCCAGCAGTTTAGGGGGCACCCTGAGCTCTGGGGCCAACGTCCTGACTTTC
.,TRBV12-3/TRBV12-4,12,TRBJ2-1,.,CASSLVAYEQFF,TGTGCCAGCAGTTTAGTAGCCTATGAGCAGTTCTTC
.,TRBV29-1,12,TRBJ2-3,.,CSVELGSATQYF,TGCAGCGTTGAACTAGGTTCAGCTACGCAGTATTTT
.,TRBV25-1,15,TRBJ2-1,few,CASSDPRGPWNEQFF,TGTGCCAGCAGTGACCCCCGGGGGCCATGGAATGAGCAGTTCTTC
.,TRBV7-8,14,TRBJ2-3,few,CASSSSPGTDTQYF,TGTGCCAGCAGCTCAAGCCCGGGCACAGATACGCAGTATTTT
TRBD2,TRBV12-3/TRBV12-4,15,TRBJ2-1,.,CASSSGVGSYNEQFF,TGTGCCAGCAGCAGCGGGGTGGGCTCCTACAATGAGCAGTTCTTC
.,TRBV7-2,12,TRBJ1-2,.,CASSRPAYGYTF,TGTGCCAGCAGCCGGCCTGCCTATGGCTACACCTTC
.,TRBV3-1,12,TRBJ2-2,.,CASSQVSGELFF,TGTGCCAGCAGCCAAGTCTCCGGGGAGCTGTTTTTT
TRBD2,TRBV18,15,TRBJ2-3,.,CASSPRGGATDTQYF,TGTGCCAGCTCACCACGCGGGGGGGCAACAGATACGCAGTATTTT
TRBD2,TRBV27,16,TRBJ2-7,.,CASSLSAGGGPYEQYF,TGTGCCAGCAGTTTATCCGCCGGCGGGGGGCCCTACGAGCAGTACTTC
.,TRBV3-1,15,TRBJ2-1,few,CASSQVPPGVGEQFF,TGTGCCAGCAGCCAAGTTCCCCCGGGAGTTGGTGAGCAGTTCTTC
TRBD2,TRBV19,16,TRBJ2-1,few,CASTRTSGRAPNEQFF,TGTGCCAGTACCCGGACTAGCGGGAGGGCACCCAATGAGCAGTTCTTC
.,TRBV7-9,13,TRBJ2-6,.,CASTFAGANVLTF,TGTGCCAGCACCTTCGCGGGGGCCAACGTCCTGACTTTC
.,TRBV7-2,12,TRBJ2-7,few,CASSPQRGEQYF,TGTGCCAGCAGCCCCCAGAGAGGCGAGCAGTACTTC
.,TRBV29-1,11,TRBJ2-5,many,CSVGGEETQYF,TGCAGCGTTGGTGGGGAAGAGACCCAGTACTTC
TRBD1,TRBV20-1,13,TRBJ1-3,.,CSAGTGSGNTIYF,TGCAGTGCCGGGACAGGGTCTGGAAACACCATATATTTT
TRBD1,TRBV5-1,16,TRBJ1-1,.,CASSIGDSRSNTEAFF,TGCGCCAGCAGCATCGGGGACAGCAGATCGAACACTGAAGCTTTCTTT
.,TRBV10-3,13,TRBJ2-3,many,CAIRGRSTDTQYF,TGTGCCATCAGAGGTAGAAGCACAGATACGCAGTATTTT
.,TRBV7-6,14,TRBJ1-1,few,CASSLEKQNTEAFF,TGTGCCAGCAGCTTAGAGAAACAGAACACTGAAGCTTTCTTT
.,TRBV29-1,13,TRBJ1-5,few,CSAATEFNQPQHF,TGCAGCGCTGCGACGGAATTCAATCAGCCCCAGCATTTT
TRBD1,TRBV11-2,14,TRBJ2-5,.,CASSLNRGPETQYF,TGTGCCAGCAGCTTAAACAGGGGTCCCGAGACCCAGTACTTC
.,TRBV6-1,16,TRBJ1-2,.,CASSEDLGHPNYGYTF,TGTGCCAGCAGCGAAGACCTCGGACACCCTAACTATGGCTACACCTTC
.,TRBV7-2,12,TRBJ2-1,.,CASSLDFSAQFF,TGTGCCAGCAGCTTAGATTTTAGCGCACAGTTCTTC
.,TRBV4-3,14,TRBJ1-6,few,CASSQEAQNSPLHF,TGCGCCAGCAGCCAAGAGGCCCAAAATTCACCCCTCCACTTT
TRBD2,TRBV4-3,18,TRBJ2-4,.,CASSQDDAGGPGKNIQYF,TGCGCCAGCAGCCAAGATGATGCGGGAGGGCCTGGCAAAAACATTCAGTACTTC
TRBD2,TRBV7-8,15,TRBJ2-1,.,CASRRGLAGYNEQFF,TGTGCCAGCAGAAGGGGTCTAGCGGGATATAATGAGCAGTTCTTC
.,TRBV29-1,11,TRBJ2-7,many,CGVTSAYEQYF,TGTGGTGTGACTTCCGCCTACGAGCAGTACTTC
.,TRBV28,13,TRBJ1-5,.,CASSLLVDQPQHF,TGTGCCAGCAGTTTATTAGTCGATCAGCCCCAGCATTTT
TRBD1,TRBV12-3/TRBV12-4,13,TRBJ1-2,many,CASSPGQHYGYTF,TGTGCCAGCAGTCCGGGACAGCACTATGGCTACACCTTC
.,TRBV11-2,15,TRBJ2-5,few,CASSLSSDREETQYF,TGTGCCAGCAGCTTAAGTTCGGACAGAGAAGAGACCCAGTACTTC
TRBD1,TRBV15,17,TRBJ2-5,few,CATSREWTRGKQETQYF,TGTGCCACCAGCAGAGAATGGACCAGGGGGAAACAAGAGACCCAGTACTTC
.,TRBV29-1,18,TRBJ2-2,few,CSAKMGAGRYTNRGELFF,TGCAGCGCCAAAATGGGGGCAGGGAGATACACCAACCGCGGGGAGCTGTTTTTT
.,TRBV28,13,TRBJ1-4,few,CASSLATGEKLFF,TGTGCCAGCAGTTTAGCAACAGGTGAAAAACTGTTTTTT
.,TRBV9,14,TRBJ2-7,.,CASSVGGLSYEQYF,TGTGCCAGCAGCGTAGGCGGGCTCTCCTACGAGCAGTACTTC
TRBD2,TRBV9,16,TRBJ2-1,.,CASSVGLAGAYNEQFF,TGTGCCAGCAGCGTGGGCCTAGCGGGGGCCTACAATGAGCAGTTCTTC
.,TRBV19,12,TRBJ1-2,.,CASSMDLYGYTF,TGTGCCAGTAGTATGGACCTGTATGGCTACACCTTC
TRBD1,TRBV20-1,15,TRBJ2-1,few,CSARDRGGQYNEQFF,TGCAGTGCTAGAGATCGTGGGGGACAGTACAATGAGCAGTTCTTC
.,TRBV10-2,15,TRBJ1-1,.,CASSESNRGGTEAFF,TGCGCCAGCAGTGAGTCTAACCGTGGTGGGACTGAAGCTTTCTTT
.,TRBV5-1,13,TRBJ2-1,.,CASSSALYNEQFF,TGCGCCAGCAGCTCCGCCCTGTACAATGAGCAGTTCTTC
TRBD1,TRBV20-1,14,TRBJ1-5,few,CSAREGQGGQPQHF,TGCAGTGCTAGAGAGGGACAGGGCGGACAGCCCCAGCATTTT
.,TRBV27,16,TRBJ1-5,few,CASSPTGGLSNQPQHF,TGTGCCAGCAGCCCCACGGGGGGACTGAGCAATCAGCCCCAGCATTTT
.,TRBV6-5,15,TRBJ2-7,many,CASSYGSRGSYEQYF,TGTGCCAGCAGTTACGGCTCTAGGGGTTCCTACGAGCAGTACTTC